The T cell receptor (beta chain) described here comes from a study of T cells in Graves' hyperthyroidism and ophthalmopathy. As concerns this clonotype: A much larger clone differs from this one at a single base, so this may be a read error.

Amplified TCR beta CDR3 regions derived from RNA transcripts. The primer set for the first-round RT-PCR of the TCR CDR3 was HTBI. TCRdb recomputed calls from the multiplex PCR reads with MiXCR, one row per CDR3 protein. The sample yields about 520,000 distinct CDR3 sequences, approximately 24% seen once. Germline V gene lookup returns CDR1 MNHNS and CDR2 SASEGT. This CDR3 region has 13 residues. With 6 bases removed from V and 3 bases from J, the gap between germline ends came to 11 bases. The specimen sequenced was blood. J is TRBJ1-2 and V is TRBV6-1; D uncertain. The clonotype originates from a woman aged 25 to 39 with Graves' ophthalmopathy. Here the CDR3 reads CASRGSADYGYTF. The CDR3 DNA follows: TGTGCCAGCAGGGGGTCGGCAGACTATGGCTACACCTTC.